The rows below give T cell receptor beta chains drawn from one sample of a study of cytomegalovirus exposure and HLA in healthy donors. Using immunoSEQ multiplex PCR, the repertoire was profiled, and TCRdb retains in-frame clones only, with some absent. The repertoire consists of 150,000 to 200,000 clones, with 70% to 90% occurring once and the leading ten covering 4.5% to 5.5%. The sample consisted of PBMCs. All receptors derive from a girl between 5 and 17 years old in good health and CMV-seropositive. Both conserved end residues are part of each CDR3. The order of the fields is clone size, V gene, J gene, CDR3 length, D gene, CDR3 DNA, CDR3 protein. D genes are given only for firm matches. A clone size is listed for some rows: how often the clone was seen (once, few, many), or a class if it is expanded.

clone size: NA; V gene: TRBV7-9; J gene: TRBJ1-6; CDR3 length: 14; D gene: TRBD1; CDR3 DNA: TGTGCCAGCAGCCTACAGGGGGATAATTCACCCCTCCACTTT; CDR3 protein: CASSLQGDNSPLHF
clone size: NA; V gene: TRBV4-1; J gene: TRBJ1-1; CDR3 length: 17; D gene: TRBD1; CDR3 DNA: TGCGCCAGCAGCCAAGGACCACAGGGGGCTATGAACACTGAAGCTTTCTTT; CDR3 protein: CASSQGPQGAMNTEAFF
clone size: NA; V gene: TRBV30; J gene: TRBJ1-4; CDR3 length: 12; D gene: NA; CDR3 DNA: TGTGCCTGGAGACAGTTTAATGAAAAACTGTTTTTT; CDR3 protein: CAWRQFNEKLFF
clone size: NA; V gene: TRBV7-2; J gene: TRBJ1-5; CDR3 length: 14; D gene: NA; CDR3 DNA: TGTGCCAGCAGTCGCCGGGATATCAATCAGCCCCAGCATTTT; CDR3 protein: CASSRRDINQPQHF
clone size: NA; V gene: TRBV5-1; J gene: TRBJ2-1; CDR3 length: 13; D gene: NA; CDR3 DNA: TGCGCCAGCAGCTTAGGCCAGGGAAGCATGGAGTTCTTC; CDR3 protein: CASSLGQGSMEFF
clone size: NA; V gene: TRBV4-1; J gene: TRBJ1-1; CDR3 length: 16; D gene: NA; CDR3 DNA: TGCGCCAGCAGCCTCCGCGACGGGCAGGGGAACACTGAAGCTTTCTTT; CDR3 protein: CASSLRDGQGNTEAFF
clone size: NA; V gene: TRBV19; J gene: TRBJ1-1; CDR3 length: 18; D gene: NA; CDR3 DNA: TGTGCCAGTAGTGGCAGGGGAGGGACACCTTATAGAGACACTGAAGCTTTCTTT; CDR3 protein: CASSGRGGTPYRDTEAFF
clone size: NA; V gene: TRBV7-9; J gene: TRBJ2-1; CDR3 length: 16; D gene: TRBD1; CDR3 DNA: TGTGCCAGCAGTCCGACGATGGGGACAGGGTGGAATGAGCAGTTCTTC; CDR3 protein: CASSPTMGTGWNEQFF
clone size: NA; V gene: TRBV10-3; J gene: TRBJ1-1; CDR3 length: 14; D gene: NA; CDR3 DNA: TGTGCCATCAGGGAAACAGGGATGAACACTGAAGCTTTCTTT; CDR3 protein: CAIRETGMNTEAFF
clone size: few; V gene: TRBV19; J gene: TRBJ1-1; CDR3 length: 15; D gene: NA; CDR3 DNA: TGTGCCAGTAGTGTGAACCCCTGGCCGAACACTGAAGCTTTCTTT; CDR3 protein: CASSVNPWPNTEAFF
clone size: NA; V gene: TRBV5-4; J gene: TRBJ1-1; CDR3 length: 13; D gene: NA; CDR3 DNA: TGTGCCAGCAGCTCACAGGGGAACACTGAAGCTTTCTTT; CDR3 protein: CASSSQGNTEAFF
clone size: NA; V gene: TRBV5-4; J gene: TRBJ2-1; CDR3 length: 16; D gene: TRBD2; CDR3 DNA: TGTGCCAGCAGCTGGCCGGGACTAGCGGCATACAATGAGCAGTTCTTC; CDR3 protein: CASSWPGLAAYNEQFF
clone size: NA; V gene: TRBV5-8; J gene: TRBJ2-7; CDR3 length: 16; D gene: TRBD1; CDR3 DNA: TGTGCCAGCAGCTTAAAGACCGGGACAGGGTACCACGAGCAGTACTTC; CDR3 protein: CASSLKTGTGYHEQYF
clone size: NA; V gene: TRBV18; J gene: TRBJ1-5; CDR3 length: 17; D gene: NA; CDR3 DNA: TGTGCCAGCTCACCCCAAAGGACAGAACTTGGGGGTCAGCCCCAGCATTTT; CDR3 protein: CASSPQRTELGGQPQHF
clone size: NA; V gene: TRBV27; J gene: TRBJ2-7; CDR3 length: 21; D gene: TRBD1; CDR3 DNA: TGTGCCAGCAGTGGCAGGACAGGGGGGGTTGTAAGTCCAAGTAGTCAATACGAGCAGTACTTC; CDR3 protein: CASSGRTGGVVSPSSQYEQYF
clone size: few; V gene: TRBV7-9; J gene: TRBJ2-7; CDR3 length: 15; D gene: TRBD1; CDR3 DNA: TGTGCCAGCGTGTTCTCGGGGACAGGGGGTCGCGAGCAGTACTTC; CDR3 protein: CASVFSGTGGREQYF
clone size: NA; V gene: TRBV7-8; J gene: TRBJ1-1; CDR3 length: 17; D gene: NA; CDR3 DNA: TGTGCCAGCAGCTTAGTTGGGGACTCGGGGATGAACACTGAAGCTTTCTTT; CDR3 protein: CASSLVGDSGMNTEAFF
clone size: NA; V gene: TRBV7-2; J gene: TRBJ2-7; CDR3 length: 15; D gene: NA; CDR3 DNA: TGTGCCAGCAGCGCTCGGGGTACCCTCTCCTACGAGCAGTACTTC; CDR3 protein: CASSARGTLSYEQYF
clone size: NA; V gene: TRBV7-8; J gene: TRBJ2-6; CDR3 length: 15; D gene: TRBD1; CDR3 DNA: TGTGCCAGCAGCCTGAGACAGGGACGGTCCAACGTCCTGACTTTC; CDR3 protein: CASSLRQGRSNVLTF
clone size: NA; V gene: TRBV2; J gene: TRBJ1-3; CDR3 length: 15; D gene: TRBD1; CDR3 DNA: TGTGCCAGCAGACGGGACAGGAACTCTGGAAACACCATATATTTT; CDR3 protein: CASRRDRNSGNTIYF
clone size: few; V gene: TRBV7-8; J gene: TRBJ1-1; CDR3 length: 14; D gene: TRBD1; CDR3 DNA: TGTGCCAGCAGCTCACAGGGGCCCAACACTGAAGCTTTCTTT; CDR3 protein: CASSSQGPNTEAFF
clone size: NA; V gene: TRBV6-6; J gene: TRBJ2-3; CDR3 length: 15; D gene: TRBD2; CDR3 DNA: TGTGCCAGCAGCGGGGGAGGGGTAAGGACAGATACGCAGTATTTT; CDR3 protein: CASSGGGVRTDTQYF
clone size: NA; V gene: TRBV12-5; J gene: TRBJ1-3; CDR3 length: 16; D gene: TRBD1; CDR3 DNA: TGTGCTAGTGGTTTGGTAGGGACAGGGGTTGGAAACACCATATATTTT; CDR3 protein: CASGLVGTGVGNTIYF
clone size: NA; V gene: TRBV5-1; J gene: TRBJ2-7; CDR3 length: 11; D gene: NA; CDR3 DNA: TGCGCCAGCAGGGAGGGATACGAGCAGTACTTC; CDR3 protein: CASREGYEQYF
clone size: few; V gene: TRBV18; J gene: TRBJ2-1; CDR3 length: 10; D gene: NA; CDR3 DNA: TGTGCCAGCTCCCTCAATGAGCAGTTCTTC; CDR3 protein: CASSLNEQFF